Each of the 24 T cell receptor beta chains below was sequenced from the same sample in a study of OX40 agonist ivuxolimab in advanced cancers. Using immunoSEQ multiplex PCR, the repertoire was profiled, and TCRdb retains in-frame clones only, with some absent. The sample shows more than 60,000 clones, roughly 87% of them seen only once. The sequencing here drew on CD4+ or CD8+ T cells sorted from blood, taken in a trial of the OX40 agonist ivuxolimab. These receptors all stem from an adult with an advanced solid tumor such as melanoma, head and neck, liver or kidney cancer.

The rearrangement uses TRBV19 and TRBJ1-2, with D perhaps TRBD1 (5 bases). The CDR3 is 15 residues long. The germline V gene has CDR1 LNHDA and CDR2 SQIVND (reference sequence). V was pared by 5 bases and J by 2 bases, with 15 bases between. Here the CDR3 reads CASSPQLRGNYGYTF. CDR3 bases: TGTGCCAGTAGTCCCCAGTTACGGGGCAACTATGGCTACACCTTC.

This chain joins TRBV19 and TRBJ2-3, with D possibly being TRBD1 or TRBD2 (6 bases each). The CDR3 is 15 amino acids. V gave up 7 bases and J gave up 5 bases, with 19 bases separating them. Per germline, CDR1 LNHDA and CDR2 SQIVND (reference sequence). CDR3 nucleotides: TGTGCCAGTAAAACCGGGGGCGCAATTGGAGATACGCAGTATTTT. The encoded protein is CASKTGGAIGDTQYF.

V and J are TRBV15 and TRBJ1-5; the match to TRBD1 covers 7 bases. Looked up from germline, CDR1 is LNHNV and CDR2 is YYDKDF (reference sequence). The CDR3 totals 15 residues. The V segment lost 0 bases and the J segment 5 bases; nucleotides outside the gene matches: 4. In nucleotides, the CDR3 is TGTGCCACCAGCAGAGAACTGCAGGGGGATCAGCCCCAGCATTTT. The encoded protein is CATSRELQGDQPQHF.

The chain links TRBV5-6 to TRBJ1-2; D is possibly TRBD1 (5 bases). The germline CDR1 and CDR2 sequences are SGHDT and YYEEEE. The length of the CDR3 is 12 residues. V was shortened by 2 bases and J by 7 bases, with 9 bases between the two germline ends. The CDR3 DNA is TGTGCCAGCAGCTTTTCAGGGAGTGGCTACACCTTC. Translated, it gives CASSFSGSGYTF.

CDR3: CASSSHGVTGNTIYF. The CDR3 DNA follows: TGTGCCAGCAGTTCCCACGGGGTGACTGGAAACACCATATATTTT. The J gene is TRBJ1-3, the V gene TRBV28; D is unclear. The CDR3 sequence is 15 residues long. Trimming pared 4 bases from V and 2 bases from J, leaving 12 bases between. Germline values: CDR1 MDHEN, CDR2 SYDVKM.

The rearrangement joins TRBV29-1 to TRBJ2-5; TRBD1 or TRBD2 may be the D gene (6 bases each). From germline, CDR1 is SQVTM and CDR2 ANQGSEA. The CDR3 covers 11 residues. The CDR3 DNA sequence: TGCTCTTCAGGAGGGGGAGAGACCCAGTACTTC. Translation: CSSGGGETQYF.

This rearrangement joins TRBV6-5 to TRBJ2-6; 8 bases are shared with TRBD1. Germline assignment: CDR1 MNHEY and CDR2 SVGAGI. The CDR3 contains 15 residues. The V gene end was trimmed by 7 bases and the J gene end by 0 bases; junction bases not matched to a gene: 2. The CDR3 nucleotides read TGTGCCAGCAACACAGGGGGCTCTGGGGCCAACGTCCTGACTTTC. Protein sequence: CASNTGGSGANVLTF.

The rearrangement uses TRBV5-1 and TRBJ1-5; D is unclear. The CDR3 totals 14 residues. Germline V gene lookup returns CDR1 SGHRS and CDR2 YFSETQ. V was shortened by 0 bases and J by 0 bases, with 4 bases between the two germline ends. The CDR3 is CASSLDGSNQPQHF. In DNA form, the CDR3 reads TGCGCCAGCAGCTTGGATGGTAGCAATCAGCCCCAGCATTTT.

V and J are TRBV30 and TRBJ1-4; perhaps TRBD1 as D (6 bases). The V end was cut by 3 bases, the J end by 7 bases, with 15 bases between. CDR1 GTSNPN and CDR2 SVGIG come from the germline V gene (reference sequence). The CDR3 spans 14 residues. This CDR3 reads CAWSFGGAGEKLFF. Here the CDR3 DNA reads TGTGCCTGGAGCTTCGGGGGGGCAGGTGAAAAACTGTTTTTT.

V usage is TRBV2 and J usage is TRBJ2-6; maybe TRBD1 (6 bases). CDR1 and CDR2 (germline): SNHLY, FYNNEI. The CDR3 is 16 residues long. The V gene lost 6 bases and the J gene lost 0 bases, with 12 bases spanning the gap. This CDR3 reads CASRSRQASGANVLTF. The CDR3 bases are TGTGCCAGCAGATCGAGACAGGCCTCTGGGGCCAACGTCCTGACTTTC.

The CDR3 reads CASSPDGAYEQYF. CDR3 DNA sequence: TGTGCCAGCTCACCGGACGGAGCCTACGAGCAGTACTTC. This rearrangement joins TRBV18 to TRBJ2-7; D not certain. The CDR3 extends over 13 amino acids. Trimming stripped 3 bases from V and 2 bases from J, with 8 bases between. Germline lookup yields CDR1 KGHSH and CDR2 LQKENI.

The V and J genes are TRBV19 and TRBJ2-3; TRBD2 agrees at 8 bases. V lost 10 bases to trimming and J lost 1 base; unmatched junction nucleotides: 13. Germline V gene lookup returns CDR1 LNHDA and CDR2 SQIVND (reference sequence). The CDR3 runs to 16 residues. The DNA for the CDR3 is TGTGCCACCGGTCGGCGGGGGGCGATGGGCACAGATACGCAGTATTTT. Its translation is CATGRRGAMGTDTQYF.

V usage is TRBV10-2 and J usage is TRBJ1-3; TRBD1 matches 7 bases. CDR1 WSHSY and CDR2 SAAADI come from the germline V gene. The CDR3 consists of 15 residues. Unmatched junction bases numbered 7, after V lost 4 bases and J lost 4 bases. The CDR3 reads CASSVEGALGNTIYF. The CDR3 region has the DNA TGCGCCAGCAGTGTCGAGGGGGCGTTAGGAAACACCATATATTTT.

The chain couples TRBV5-5 to TRBJ2-1; weak D call: TRBD2 (6 bases). The CDR3 runs to 15 residues. Germline assignment: CDR1 SGHKS and CDR2 YYEKEE (reference sequence). The V and J ends lost 0 bases and 2 bases respectively, with 9 bases between them. The DNA for the CDR3 is TGTGCCAGCAGCTTGGGACTAGGGACCTACAATGAGCAGTTCTTC. Its translation is CASSLGLGTYNEQFF.

The chain combines TRBV5-1 with TRBJ1-4; D is unclear. Germline V gene data show CDR1 as SGHRS and CDR2 as YFSETQ. The CDR3 is 15 residues long. The V end was cut by 0 bases, the J end by 8 bases, with 14 bases between. This CDR3 is CASSLDGRAGEKLFF. DNA for the CDR3: TGCGCCAGCAGCTTGGATGGTAGGGCAGGCGAAAAACTGTTTTTT.

The rearrangement links TRBV19 to TRBJ1-5; no reliable D call. Trimming left V 3 bases short and J 4 bases short, with 10 bases between. The CDR3 is 14 amino acids. Looked up from germline, CDR1 is LNHDA and CDR2 is SQIVND (reference sequence). CDR3 nucleotides: TGTGCCAGTAGTATTTACGGAGCTAATCAGCCCCAGCATTTT. Translation gives CASSIYGANQPQHF.

The chain joins TRBV9 to TRBJ2-7; 13 positions agree with TRBD2. CDR1 and CDR2 (germline): SGDLS, YYNGEE. The ends lost 3 bases at V and 6 bases at J; junction bases unmatched: 3. The CDR3 contains 14 residues. The CDR3 loop reads CASSAGLAGIEQYF. CDR3 in DNA: TGTGCCAGCAGCGCGGGACTAGCGGGAATCGAGCAGTACTTC.

J is TRBJ2-7 and V is TRBV7-3, with D possibly matching TRBD1 (6 bases). Germline loops: CDR1 SGHTA, CDR2 FQGTGA. V shed 5 bases and J shed 7 bases, with 15 bases lying between them. The CDR3 loop spans 13 amino acids. CDR3 nucleotides: TGTGCCAGCAGCCCGACCGGTAGGGGGGAGCAGTACTTC. Amino acid sequence: CASSPTGRGEQYF.

This chain connects TRBV14 to TRBJ2-1; 9 bases are shared with TRBD2. V lost 3 bases, J lost 0 bases, and 3 bases stayed unmatched. Per the germline V gene, CDR1 is SGHDN and CDR2 is FVKESK. The length of the CDR3 is 16 residues. The chain's CDR3 is CASSHYSGSSYNEQFF. The CDR3 DNA reads TGTGCCAGCAGCCATTATAGCGGGAGCTCCTACAATGAGCAGTTCTTC.

The chain recombines TRBV6-5 with TRBJ1-2; TRBD1 agrees at 7 bases. The CDR3 sequence is 14 residues long. Germline-derived CDR1 and CDR2 are MNHEY and SVGAGI. J lost 6 bases, V lost 2 bases, and 6 bases had no gene match. Here the CDR3 reads CASSYPHRGDGYTF. DNA of the CDR3: TGTGCCAGCAGTTACCCTCACAGGGGTGATGGCTACACCTTC.

V usage is TRBV6-5 and J usage is TRBJ1-3; D possibly corresponds to TRBD1 (5 bases). The CDR3 has 14 residues. Trimming removed 2 bases at V and 8 bases at J, with 13 bases between. The germline CDR1 and CDR2 sequences are MNHEY and SVGAGI. In nucleotides, the CDR3 is TGTGCCAGCAGTTACGACCAGGGTCGGGACACCATATATTTT. It specifies CASSYDQGRDTIYF.

This chain uses TRBV27 with TRBJ2-3; D might be TRBD1 or TRBD2, each matching 5 bases. CDR3 length: 16 residues. The V gene's germline CDR1 is MNHEY and CDR2 SMNVEV (reference sequence). Trimming removed 1 base from V and 2 bases from J, with 13 bases in between. CDR3 sequence: CASSLFGGFLTDTQYF. DNA of the CDR3: TGTGCCAGCAGTTTATTTGGGGGATTCCTCACAGATACGCAGTATTTT.

V usage is TRBV6-5 and J usage is TRBJ2-7; D perhaps matches TRBD2 (5 bases). This CDR3 comprises 14 residues. Germline CDR1 MNHEY, CDR2 SVGAGI. V shed 5 bases and J shed 9 bases, with 20 bases lying between them. The DNA of the CDR3 is TGTGCCAGCAGTCCGCCGGGCGCGGGTAAGGGGCAGTACTTC. Its protein is CASSPPGAGKGQYF.

V usage is TRBV18 and J usage is TRBJ1-5; the D is unclear. V was shortened by 4 bases and J by 5 bases, with 18 bases between the two germline ends. This CDR3 has 16 amino acids. Germline CDR1 is KGHSH and CDR2 is LQKENI. CDR3 protein: CASSQGSQAVYQPQHF. The CDR3 nucleotides read TGTGCCAGCTCACAAGGTAGCCAGGCCGTCTATCAGCCCCAGCATTTT.